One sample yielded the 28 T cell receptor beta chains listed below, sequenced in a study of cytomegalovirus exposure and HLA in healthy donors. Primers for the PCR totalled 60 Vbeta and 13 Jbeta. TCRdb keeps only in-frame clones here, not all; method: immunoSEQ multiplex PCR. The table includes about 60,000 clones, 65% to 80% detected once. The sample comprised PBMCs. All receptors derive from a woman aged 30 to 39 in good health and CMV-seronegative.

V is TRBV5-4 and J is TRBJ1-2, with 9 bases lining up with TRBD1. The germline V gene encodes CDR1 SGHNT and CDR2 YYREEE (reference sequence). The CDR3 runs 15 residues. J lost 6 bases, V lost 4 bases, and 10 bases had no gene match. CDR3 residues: CASSRGDREGDGYTF. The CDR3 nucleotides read TGTGCCAGCAGCCGAGGGGACAGGGAGGGAGATGGCTACACCTTC.

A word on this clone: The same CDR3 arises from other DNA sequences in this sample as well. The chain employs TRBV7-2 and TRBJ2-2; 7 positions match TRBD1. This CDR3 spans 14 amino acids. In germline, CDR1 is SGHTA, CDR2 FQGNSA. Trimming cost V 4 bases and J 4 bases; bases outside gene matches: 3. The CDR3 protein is CASSSGQSTGELFF. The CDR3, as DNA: TGTGCCAGCAGCTCGGGACAGAGCACCGGGGAGCTGTTTTTT.

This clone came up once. CDR3 residues: CSVNRGTGELFF. The DNA of the CDR3 is TGCAGCGTTAACAGGGGTACCGGGGAGCTGTTTTTT. The gene calls are TRBV29-1 and TRBJ2-2, with 7 positions matching TRBD1. CDR1 SQVTM and CDR2 ANQGSEA come from the germline V gene. The V gene end was trimmed by 5 bases and the J gene end by 5 bases; junction bases not matched to a gene: 2. The CDR3 sequence is 12 residues long.

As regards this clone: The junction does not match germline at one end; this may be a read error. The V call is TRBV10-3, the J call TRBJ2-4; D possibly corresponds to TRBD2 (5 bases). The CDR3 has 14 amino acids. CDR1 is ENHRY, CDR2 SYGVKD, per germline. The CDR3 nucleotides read TGTGCCATCAGTGAGGGGAATGGAGGAAACAGTCAGTACTTC. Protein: CAISEGNGGNSQYF.

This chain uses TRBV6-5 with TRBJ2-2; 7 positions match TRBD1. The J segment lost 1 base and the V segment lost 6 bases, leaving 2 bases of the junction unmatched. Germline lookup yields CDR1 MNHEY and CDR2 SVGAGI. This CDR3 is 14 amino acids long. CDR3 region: CASRRDRNTGELFF. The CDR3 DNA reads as TGTGCCAGCAGACGGGACAGGAACACCGGGGAGCTGTTTTTT.

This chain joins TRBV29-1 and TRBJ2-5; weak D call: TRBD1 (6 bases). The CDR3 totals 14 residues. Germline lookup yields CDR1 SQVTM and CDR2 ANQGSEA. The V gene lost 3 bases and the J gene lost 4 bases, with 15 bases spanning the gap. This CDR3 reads CSVDPTVGGETQYF. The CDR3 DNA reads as TGCAGCGTTGATCCCACCGTAGGGGGAGAGACCCAGTACTTC. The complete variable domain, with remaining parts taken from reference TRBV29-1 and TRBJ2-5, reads SAVISQKPSRDICQRGTSLTIQCQVDSQVTMMFWYRQQPGQSLTLIATANQGSEATYESGFVIDKFPISRPNLTFSTLTVSNMSPEDSSIYLCSVDPTVGGETQYFGPGTRLLVL.

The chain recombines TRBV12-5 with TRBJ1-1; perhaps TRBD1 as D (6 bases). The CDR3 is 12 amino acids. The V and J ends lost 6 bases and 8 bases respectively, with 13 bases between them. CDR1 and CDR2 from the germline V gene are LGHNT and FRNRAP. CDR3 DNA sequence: TGTGCTAGTGGCCTCGACAGGCGGGAAGCTTTCTTT. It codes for CASGLDRREAFF.

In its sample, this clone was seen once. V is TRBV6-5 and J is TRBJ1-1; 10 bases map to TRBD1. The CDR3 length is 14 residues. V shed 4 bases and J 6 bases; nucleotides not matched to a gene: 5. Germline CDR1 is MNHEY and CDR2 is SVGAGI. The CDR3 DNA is TGTGCCAGCAGTTCGGACAGGGGGGACGCTGAAGCTTTCTTT. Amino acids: CASSSDRGDAEAFF.

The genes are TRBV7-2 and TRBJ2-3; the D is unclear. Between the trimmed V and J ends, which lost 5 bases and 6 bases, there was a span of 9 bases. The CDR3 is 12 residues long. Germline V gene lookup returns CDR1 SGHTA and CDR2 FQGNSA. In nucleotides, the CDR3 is TGTGCCAGCAGCCCCTTTACTGATACGCAGTATTTT. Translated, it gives CASSPFTDTQYF.

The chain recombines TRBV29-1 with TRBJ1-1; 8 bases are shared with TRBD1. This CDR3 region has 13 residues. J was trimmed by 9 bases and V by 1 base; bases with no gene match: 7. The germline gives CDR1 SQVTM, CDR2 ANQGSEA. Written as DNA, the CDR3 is TGCAGCGTTGAAGTGACAGGGGTCCTAAAAGCTTTCTTT. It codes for CSVEVTGVLKAFF.

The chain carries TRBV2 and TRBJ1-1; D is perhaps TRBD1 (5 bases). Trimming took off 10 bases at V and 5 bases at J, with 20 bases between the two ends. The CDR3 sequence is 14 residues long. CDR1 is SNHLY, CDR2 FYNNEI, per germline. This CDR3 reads CATRSGGGRTEAFF. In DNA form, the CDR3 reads TGTGCCACACGTTCGGGGGGTGGTCGGACTGAAGCTTTCTTT.

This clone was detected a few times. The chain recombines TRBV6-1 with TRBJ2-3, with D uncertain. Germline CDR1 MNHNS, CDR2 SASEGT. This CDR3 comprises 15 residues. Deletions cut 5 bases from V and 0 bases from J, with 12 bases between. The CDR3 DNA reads TGTGCCAGCAGTTCCTTTGTAGTCAGCACAGATACGCAGTATTTT. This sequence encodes CASSSFVVSTDTQYF.

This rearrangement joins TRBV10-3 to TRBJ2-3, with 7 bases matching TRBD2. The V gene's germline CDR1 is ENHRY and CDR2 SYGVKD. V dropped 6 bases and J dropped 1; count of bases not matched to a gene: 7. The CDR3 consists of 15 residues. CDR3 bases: TGTGCCATCAGGGGAACGGGGGGTGGCACAGATACGCAGTATTTT. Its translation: CAIRGTGGGTDTQYF.

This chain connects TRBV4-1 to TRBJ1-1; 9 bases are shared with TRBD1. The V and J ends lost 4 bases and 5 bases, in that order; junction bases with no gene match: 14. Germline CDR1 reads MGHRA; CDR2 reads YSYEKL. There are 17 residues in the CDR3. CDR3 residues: CASSPRQDGTGRTEAFF. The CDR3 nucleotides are TGCGCCAGCAGCCCCCGCCAGGACGGGACAGGGAGGACTGAAGCTTTCTTT.

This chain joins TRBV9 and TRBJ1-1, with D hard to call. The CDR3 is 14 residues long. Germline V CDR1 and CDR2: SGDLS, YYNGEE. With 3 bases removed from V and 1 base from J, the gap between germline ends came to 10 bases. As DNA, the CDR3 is TGTGCCAGCAGCGCACCGGGTAGGAACACTGAAGCTTTCTTT. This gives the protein CASSAPGRNTEAFF.

The DNA for the CDR3 is TGTGCCAGCAGCGTAGAGGGGTACCGCACAGATACGCAGTATTTT. Its protein is CASSVEGYRTDTQYF. The V and J genes are TRBV9 and TRBJ2-3; D is perhaps TRBD1 (5 bases). Per germline, CDR1 SGDLS and CDR2 YYNGEE. Between the trimmed V and J ends, which lost 0 bases and 1 base, there was a span of 9 bases. The CDR3 spans 15 residues.

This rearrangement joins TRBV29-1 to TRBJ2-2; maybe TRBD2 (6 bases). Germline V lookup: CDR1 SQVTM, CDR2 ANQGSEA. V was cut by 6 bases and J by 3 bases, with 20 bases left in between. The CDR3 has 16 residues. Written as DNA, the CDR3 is TGCAGCGTGGAAAGGGCGGGACGGAGCGACACCGGGGAGCTGTTTTTT. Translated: CSVERAGRSDTGELFF.

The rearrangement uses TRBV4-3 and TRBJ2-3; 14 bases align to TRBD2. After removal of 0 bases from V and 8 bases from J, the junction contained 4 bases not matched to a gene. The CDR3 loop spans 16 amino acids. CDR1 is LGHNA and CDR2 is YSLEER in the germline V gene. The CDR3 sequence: CASSQDGLAGGATQYF. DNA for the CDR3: TGCGCCAGCAGCCAAGATGGACTAGCGGGGGGAGCTACGCAGTATTTT.

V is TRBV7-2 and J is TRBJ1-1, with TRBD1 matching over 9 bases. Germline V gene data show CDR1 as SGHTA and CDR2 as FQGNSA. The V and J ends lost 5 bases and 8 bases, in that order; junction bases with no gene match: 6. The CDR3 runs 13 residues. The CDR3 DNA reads TGTGCCAGCAGCGGCTTACAGGGGGCAGAAGCTTTCTTT. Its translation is CASSGLQGAEAFF.

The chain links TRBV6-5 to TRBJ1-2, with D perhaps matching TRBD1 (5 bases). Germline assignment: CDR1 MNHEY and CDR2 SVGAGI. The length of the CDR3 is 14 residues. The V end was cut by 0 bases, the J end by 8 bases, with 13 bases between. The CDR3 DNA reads TGTGCCAGCAGTTACTCTGCAGGGACTGGGGGCTACACCTTC. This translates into CASSYSAGTGGYTF.

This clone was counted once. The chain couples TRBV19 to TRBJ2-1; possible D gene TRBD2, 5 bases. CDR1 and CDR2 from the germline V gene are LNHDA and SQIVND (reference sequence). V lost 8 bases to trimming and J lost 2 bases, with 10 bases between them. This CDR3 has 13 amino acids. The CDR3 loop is CASSSGPYNEQFF. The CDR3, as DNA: TGTGCCAGTTCCAGCGGCCCCTACAATGAGCAGTTCTTC.

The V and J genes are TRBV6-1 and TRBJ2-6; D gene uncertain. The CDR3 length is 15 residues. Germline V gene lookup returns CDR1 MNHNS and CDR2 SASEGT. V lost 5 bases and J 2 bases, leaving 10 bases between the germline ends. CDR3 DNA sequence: TGTGCCAGCAGTCTTGAGACACCTGGGGCCAACGTCCTGACTTTC. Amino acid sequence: CASSLETPGANVLTF.

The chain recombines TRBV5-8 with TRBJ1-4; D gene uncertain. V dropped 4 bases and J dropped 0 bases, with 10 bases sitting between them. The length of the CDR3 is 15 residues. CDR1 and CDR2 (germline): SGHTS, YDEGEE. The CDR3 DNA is TGTGCCAGCAGCGGATACGGGACAACTAATGAAAAACTGTTTTTT. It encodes CASSGYGTTNEKLFF.

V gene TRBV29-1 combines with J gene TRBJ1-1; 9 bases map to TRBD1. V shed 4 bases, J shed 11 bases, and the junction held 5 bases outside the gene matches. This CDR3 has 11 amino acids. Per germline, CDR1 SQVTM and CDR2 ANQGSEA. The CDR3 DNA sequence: TGCAGCGTTGTAACAGGGGGCAATGCTTTCTTT. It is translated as CSVVTGGNAFF.

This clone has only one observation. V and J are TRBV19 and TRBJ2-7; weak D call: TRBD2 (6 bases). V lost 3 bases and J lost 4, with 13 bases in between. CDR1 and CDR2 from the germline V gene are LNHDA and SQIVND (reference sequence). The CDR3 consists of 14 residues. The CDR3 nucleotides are TGTGCCAGTAGTATCTGGGACTCGGAATACGAGCAGTACTTC. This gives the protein CASSIWDSEYEQYF.

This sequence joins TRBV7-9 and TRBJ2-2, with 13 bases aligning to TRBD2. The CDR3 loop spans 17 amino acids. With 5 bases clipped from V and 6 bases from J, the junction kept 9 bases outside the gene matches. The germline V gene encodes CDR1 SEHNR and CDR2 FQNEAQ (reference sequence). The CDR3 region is CASSTRLAGGSAGELFF. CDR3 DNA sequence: TGTGCCAGCAGCACCCGACTAGCGGGAGGCTCGGCCGGGGAGCTGTTTTTT. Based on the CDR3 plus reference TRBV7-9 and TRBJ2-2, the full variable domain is DTGVSQNPRHKITKRGQNVTFRCDPISEHNRLYWYRQTLGQGPEFLTYFQNEAQLEKSRLLSDRFSAERPKGSFSTLEIQRTEQGDSAMYLCASSTRLAGGSAGELFFGEGSRLTVL.

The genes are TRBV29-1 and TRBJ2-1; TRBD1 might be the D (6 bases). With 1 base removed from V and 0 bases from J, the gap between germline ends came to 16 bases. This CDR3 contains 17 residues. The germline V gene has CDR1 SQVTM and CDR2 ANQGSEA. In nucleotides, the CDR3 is TGCAGCGTTGAAGGGACAGTCTCCTTGAGCTCCTACAATGAGCAGTTCTTC. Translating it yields CSVEGTVSLSSYNEQFF.

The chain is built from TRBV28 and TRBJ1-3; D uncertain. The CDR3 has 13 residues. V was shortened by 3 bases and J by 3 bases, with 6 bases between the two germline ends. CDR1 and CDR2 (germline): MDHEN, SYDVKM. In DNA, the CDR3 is TGTGCCAGCAGTTTGGGCGTTGGAAACACCATATATTTT. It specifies CASSLGVGNTIYF.